These T cell receptor beta chains were read from a single sample in a study of monozygotic twins with inflammatory bowel disease. Following a re-call of the 5' RACE reads, TCRdb has one entry per CDR3 protein and lacks DNA. The sample has more than 120,000 distinct CDR3 sequences. The sequenced sample consisted of blood. Source of these receptors: a human donor with ulcerative colitis or Crohn's disease, or a healthy co-twin of an affected twin (not recorded which). CDR3s include the opening cysteine and the closing phenylalanine or tryptophan.

v_call: TRBV6-2/TRBV6-3; j_call: TRBJ2-7; cdr3_aa: CASTGSTYEQYF
v_call: TRBV7-2; j_call: TRBJ1-5; cdr3_aa: CASSLEGGLAQHF
v_call: TRBV9; j_call: TRBJ2-3; cdr3_aa: CASNQGTNTDTQYF
v_call: TRBV7-2; j_call: TRBJ2-1; cdr3_aa: CASSLVPPGSYNEQFF
v_call: TRBV5-1; j_call: TRBJ2-5; cdr3_aa: CASSLARDGGETQYF
v_call: TRBV12-3/TRBV12-4; j_call: TRBJ1-5; cdr3_aa: CASSPQGQPQHF
v_call: TRBV11-1; j_call: TRBJ2-7; cdr3_aa: CASSVDPTRSGTGAHEQYF
v_call: TRBV10-3; j_call: TRBJ2-7; cdr3_aa: CATQTVSYEQYF
v_call: TRBV5-4; j_call: TRBJ2-5; cdr3_aa: CASSRVSPETQYF
v_call: TRBV6-2/TRBV6-3; j_call: TRBJ2-7; cdr3_aa: CASSDDLEGLYEQYF
v_call: TRBV27; j_call: TRBJ1-2; cdr3_aa: CASSSYRGGYTF
v_call: TRBV18; j_call: TRBJ2-5; cdr3_aa: CASSGSQQETQYF
v_call: TRBV7-7; j_call: TRBJ2-5; cdr3_aa: CASSQYRESKTQYF
v_call: TRBV5-1; j_call: TRBJ2-5; cdr3_aa: CASSSSSTLAETQYF
v_call: TRBV7-2; j_call: TRBJ2-7; cdr3_aa: CASSQQTSGVSEQYF
v_call: TRBV5-1; j_call: TRBJ2-1; cdr3_aa: CASSVRTSLSYNEQFF
v_call: TRBV4-2; j_call: TRBJ1-4; cdr3_aa: CANSQQGSEKLFF
v_call: TRBV13; j_call: TRBJ2-7; cdr3_aa: CASSLYKLRGYEQYF
v_call: TRBV7-9; j_call: TRBJ1-1; cdr3_aa: CASSRGASTEAFF
v_call: TRBV9; j_call: TRBJ2-1; cdr3_aa: CASSVATTGTGRNEQFF
v_call: TRBV20-1; j_call: TRBJ1-1; cdr3_aa: CSARLDRVNTEAFF
v_call: TRBV7-9; j_call: TRBJ1-3; cdr3_aa: CASSADRASSGNTIYF
v_call: TRBV7-3; j_call: TRBJ1-2; cdr3_aa: CASSLTGDGYTF
v_call: TRBV6-4; j_call: TRBJ2-3; cdr3_aa: CASSKTGSGVTDTQYF
v_call: TRBV7-2; j_call: TRBJ2-1; cdr3_aa: CASSLTRVKGMSTFF
v_call: TRBV9; j_call: TRBJ2-3; cdr3_aa: CASSVSTDTQYF
v_call: TRBV7-6; j_call: TRBJ2-3; cdr3_aa: CASSLLRKTSGGSDTQYF
v_call: TRBV6-2/TRBV6-3; j_call: TRBJ2-6; cdr3_aa: CASHLGRGSSGANVLTF
v_call: TRBV11-3; j_call: TRBJ2-2; cdr3_aa: CASSRDGNTGELFF
v_call: TRBV11-1; j_call: TRBJ2-1; cdr3_aa: CASSTPTGTEDYNEQFF
v_call: TRBV7-2; j_call: TRBJ2-5; cdr3_aa: CASSFFSARETQYF
v_call: TRBV20-1; j_call: TRBJ2-3; cdr3_aa: CSAPPWQTPTDTQYF
v_call: TRBV15; j_call: TRBJ2-5; cdr3_aa: CATSRDRIQETQYF
v_call: TRBV20-1; j_call: TRBJ2-5; cdr3_aa: CSARIGTAQATQYF
v_call: TRBV5-5; j_call: TRBJ1-5; cdr3_aa: CASSLRAGGPNQPQHF
v_call: TRBV4-1; j_call: TRBJ2-3; cdr3_aa: CASSQERRTYTDTQYF
v_call: TRBV5-1; j_call: TRBJ2-1; cdr3_aa: CASSLGDRETNEQFF
v_call: TRBV7-9; j_call: TRBJ1-3; cdr3_aa: CASTSNGGGNTIYF
v_call: TRBV11-1; j_call: TRBJ1-2; cdr3_aa: CASSPDGIKSGYTF
v_call: TRBV20-1; j_call: TRBJ1-5; cdr3_aa: CSALTEANQPQHF
v_call: TRBV7-9; j_call: TRBJ2-1; cdr3_aa: CASSLVQRGDDEQFF
v_call: TRBV6-5; j_call: TRBJ2-7; cdr3_aa: CASSYSGGFNEQYF
v_call: TRBV29-1; j_call: TRBJ2-5; cdr3_aa: CSVVAGRRQETQYF
v_call: TRBV7-8; j_call: TRBJ2-7; cdr3_aa: CASSLGLADYYEQYF